Shown below are 25 T cell receptor beta chains from a single sample sequenced in a study of T cell responses to AZD1222 COVID-19 vaccine (dated by TCRdb to the early 2020s). Per the publication, the time point label means: baseline before first vaccination. The library was built by means of the immunoSEQ multiplex PCR assay. The source is immuneACCESS, and TCRdb retained only in-frame sequences with V and J called. Part of the clones is not carried over; for the studies checked, unresolved V genes explain less than half of this, and the remainder is unexplained. This sample gives 150,000 to 200,000 clones in total; roughly 93% of them show up just once. Roughly 9.2% of the sample rests with the top ten. The specimen was peripheral blood, collected on day 0 of AZD1222 vaccination. Every receptor here comes from an adult in good health.

This clone was recorded once. This chain links TRBV30 with TRBJ1-6; D gene unclear. CDR3 length equals 14 residues. Germline-derived CDR1 and CDR2 are GTSNPN and SVGIG (reference sequence). V was clipped by 3 bases and J by 7 bases, with 13 bases between them. The CDR3 sequence: CAWRGERVNSPLHF. CDR3 DNA: TGTGCCTGGAGGGGAGAAAGGGTCAATTCACCCCTCCACTTT.

The V gene is TRBV28, the J gene TRBJ1-5, with unresolved D. Germline V CDR1 and CDR2: MDHEN, SYDVKM. The CDR3 spans 13 residues. With 6 bases removed from V and 6 bases from J, the gap between germline ends came to 12 bases. CDR3 amino acids: CASSSVGIQPQHF. The CDR3 DNA reads as TGTGCCAGCAGCTCCGTCGGGATTCAGCCCCAGCATTTT.

The rearrangement uses TRBV18 and TRBJ2-3; 7 positions match TRBD2. Trimming took 6 bases from V and 1 from J; bases not matched to a gene: 7. The CDR3 sequence is 15 residues long. CDR1 is KGHSH, CDR2 LQKENI, per germline. The CDR3 nucleotides read TGTGCCAGCTCCAAGCGGGGCGGGGGCACAGATACGCAGTATTTT. The encoded protein is CASSKRGGGTDTQYF.

Points on this clone: The junction shows a germline mismatch at one end, possibly a read error. This chain links TRBV6-5 with TRBJ1-3; tentative D call: TRBD1 (6 bases). The CDR3 is 14 residues long. The germline gives CDR1 MNHEY, CDR2 SVGAGI. The CDR3 sequence: CASSDSGVLNTIYF. Here the CDR3 DNA reads TGTGCCAGCAGTGACTCAGGGGTCCTGAACACCATATATTTT.

The rearrangement links TRBV4-3 to TRBJ2-6; D perhaps matches TRBD1 (7 bases). The germline V and J ends were trimmed by 5 bases and 2 bases, with 19 bases remaining between them. Germline CDR1 and CDR2: LGHNA and YSLEER. CDR3 length: 18 amino acids. The CDR3 spells CASSKTHSGGTGANVLTF. CDR3 DNA sequence: TGCGCCAGCAGCAAGACTCACTCAGGGGGGACTGGGGCCAACGTCCTGACTTTC.

This rearrangement joins TRBV6-5 to TRBJ1-2, with D uncertain. CDR1 is MNHEY, CDR2 SVGAGI, per germline. This CDR3 region has 12 residues. V was trimmed by 5 bases and J by 1 base, leaving 5 bases between them. Here the CDR3 reads CASSQINYGYTF. The CDR3 DNA sequence: TGTGCCAGCAGTCAGATTAACTATGGCTACACCTTC.

This chain links TRBV5-1 with TRBJ1-1, with no clear D. The germline V and J ends were trimmed by 0 bases and 0 bases, with 9 bases remaining between them. This CDR3 is built from 15 residues. Germline-derived CDR1 and CDR2 are SGHRS and YFSETQ. The DNA for the CDR3 is TGCGCCAGCAGCTTGGTACCGGGCATGAACACTGAAGCTTTCTTT. Translating gives CASSLVPGMNTEAFF.

The gene calls are TRBV12-1 and TRBJ1-5; the listed D gene, TRBD1, was not tested against the DNA. TRBV12-1 is assigned pseudogene status. The CDR3 runs 16 residues. For the CDR3, the DNA is TGTGCCAGCAGCAATGACCGGGACAGTTCCCTATATCCCCAGCATTTT. Amino acids: CASSNDRDSSLYPQHF.

This clone came up once. The CDR3, as DNA: TGTGCCAGCAGGCGGATAGATAGCAATCAGCCCCAGCATTTT. Translation gives CASRRIDSNQPQHF. The J gene is TRBJ1-5, the V gene TRBV28; no firm D call. CDR3 length: 14 amino acids. Germline V gives CDR1 MDHEN, CDR2 SYDVKM. Trimming left V 6 bases short and J 0 bases short, with 9 bases between.

This sequence joins TRBV7-2 and TRBJ1-1; D is perhaps TRBD1 (6 bases). The germline gives CDR1 SGHTA, CDR2 FQGNSA. V was clipped by 4 bases and J by 6 bases, with 18 bases between them. The CDR3 covers 15 residues. The CDR3 nucleotides are TGTGCCAGCAGCTACGAACAGGGTCTGGGCGCTGAAGCTTTCTTT. It yields the protein CASSYEQGLGAEAFF.

V gene TRBV3-1 (or the pseudogene TRBV3-2) combines with J gene TRBJ2-5; D is ambiguous. Per the germline V gene, CDR1 is LGHDT and CDR2 is YNNKEL (reference sequence). V shed 4 bases and J shed 5 bases, with 8 bases lying between them. CDR3 length: 12 residues. The CDR3 loop reads CASSPEMETQYF. The CDR3 DNA follows: TGTGCCAGCAGCCCGGAGATGGAGACCCAGTACTTC.

This clone was detected only once. This chain links TRBV5-4 with TRBJ2-5, with D possibly TRBD1 on 5 matching bases. This CDR3 region has 14 residues. V shed 4 bases and J shed 4 bases, with 14 bases lying between them. In germline, CDR1 is SGHNT, CDR2 YYREEE (reference sequence). This chain's CDR3 is CASSVPGSSETQYF. CDR3 sequence (DNA): TGTGCCAGCAGCGTCCCAGGGTCGTCAGAGACCCAGTACTTC.

The gene calls are TRBV20-1 and TRBJ1-5; D remains unclear. Trimming stripped 3 bases from V and 10 bases from J, with 19 bases between. The CDR3 is 14 amino acids. Per germline, CDR1 DFQATT and CDR2 SNEGSKA (reference sequence). The CDR3 protein is CSASKGAENSPQHF. CDR3 DNA sequence: TGCAGTGCTAGTAAGGGAGCAGAGAACAGTCCCCAGCATTTT.

This clone was found once. V and J are TRBV2 and TRBJ1-1; 11 positions agree with TRBD1. There are 13 residues in the CDR3. Germline-derived CDR1 and CDR2 are SNHLY and FYNNEI. After removal of 4 bases from V and 10 bases from J, the junction contained 5 bases not matched to a gene. The CDR3 DNA reads TGTGCCAGCAGTGCTTCGGACAGGGGGCTAGCTTTCTTT. It is translated as CASSASDRGLAFF.

The rearrangement joins TRBV11-2 to TRBJ2-2; 8 positions match TRBD1. This CDR3 is 15 amino acids long. Germline loops: CDR1 SGHAT, CDR2 FQNNGV. V shed 5 bases, J shed 5 bases, and the junction held 7 bases outside the gene matches. DNA of the CDR3: TGTGCCAGCAGCCCCGGGACAGGTGGTACCGGGGAGCTGTTTTTT. Translating it yields CASSPGTGGTGELFF. Full variable domain (missing parts from reference TRBV11-2 and TRBJ2-2): EAGVAQSPRYKIIEKRQSVAFWCNPISGHATLYWYQQILGQGPKLLIQFQNNGVVDDSQLPKDRFSAERLKGVDSTLKIQPAKLEDSAVYLCASSPGTGGTGELFFGEGSRLTVL.

As concerns this clone: Other nucleotide sequences from this sample produce the same CDR3. The V and J genes are TRBV5-1 and TRBJ1-1; D not resolved. V shed 0 bases and J shed 1 base, with 4 bases lying between them. Germline V gene data show CDR1 as SGHRS and CDR2 as YFSETQ. The CDR3 consists of 13 residues. CDR3 in amino acids: CASSLATNTEAFF. Here the CDR3 DNA reads TGCGCCAGCAGCTTGGCTACGAACACTGAAGCTTTCTTT.

This chain joins TRBV18 and TRBJ1-4; TRBD1 aligns across 7 bases. Per the germline V gene, CDR1 is KGHSH and CDR2 is LQKENI. The ends lost 5 bases at V and 3 bases at J; junction bases unmatched: 6. The CDR3 contains 15 residues. This CDR3 is CASSFDRVANEKLFF. In DNA form, the CDR3 reads TGTGCCAGCTCATTCGACAGGGTGGCTAATGAAAAACTGTTTTTT.

The chain recombines TRBV23-1 with TRBJ2-7, with 9 bases fitting TRBD1. TRBV23-1 is labeled an ORF, and its function is uncertain. The CDR3 has 14 residues. After removal of 6 bases from V and 3 bases from J, the junction contained 6 bases not matched to a gene. As DNA, the CDR3 is TGCGCCAGCAGAGACGGACAGGGGATCTACGAGCAGTACTTC. This codes for CASRDGQGIYEQYF.

The V call is TRBV10-1, the J call TRBJ2-7, with 13 bases lining up with TRBD2. The V segment lost 5 bases and the J segment 6 bases; nucleotides outside the gene matches: 4. The CDR3 sequence is 14 residues long. Germline V CDR1 and CDR2: WNHNN, SYGVQD (reference sequence). CDR3 nucleotides: TGCGCCAGCAGTAGGACTAGCGGGAGTCGCGAGCAGTACTTC. Translated: CASSRTSGSREQYF.

The chain is built from TRBV5-1 and TRBJ2-2; 12 bases are a match to TRBD2. From germline, CDR1 is SGHRS and CDR2 YFSETQ. Trimming removed 4 bases from V and 7 bases from J; junction bases left unmatched: 2. The CDR3 runs 14 residues. The CDR3: CASSQTSGSGELFF. CDR3 nucleotide sequence: TGCGCCAGCAGCCAGACTAGCGGGAGCGGGGAGCTGTTTTTT.

The J gene is TRBJ2-7, the V gene TRBV28, with D possibly being TRBD1 (6 bases). Between the trimmed V and J ends, which lost 5 bases and 1 base, there was a span of 12 bases. CDR1 is MDHEN and CDR2 is SYDVKM in the germline V gene. This CDR3 is built from 14 residues. CDR3 region: CASSHRGGSYEQYF. CDR3 DNA: TGTGCCAGCAGTCACCGAGGGGGATCCTACGAGCAGTACTTC.

The rearrangement uses TRBV20-1 and TRBJ1-4; D not certain. Germline V gives CDR1 DFQATT, CDR2 SNEGSKA (reference sequence). V was pared by 3 bases and J by 0 bases, with 8 bases between. The CDR3 loop spans 14 amino acids. The CDR3 loop reads CSASIQATNEKLFF. The DNA for the CDR3 is TGCAGTGCTAGTATCCAGGCAACTAATGAAAAACTGTTTTTT.

The sample holds one count of this clone. One end of the junction fails to match germline, which may point to a read error. DNA of the CDR3: TGTGCTAGCAGCTTAGGATACAGTGGAAGAGAGACCCAGTACTTC. Amino acid sequence: CASSLGYSGRETQYF. The chain joins TRBV7-7 to TRBJ2-5, with D unclear. Germline V lookup: CDR1 SSHAT, CDR2 FNYEAQ (reference sequence). The CDR3 runs 15 residues.

The chain is built from TRBV18 and TRBJ1-1; D not certain. Trimming stripped 5 bases from V and 1 base from J, with 8 bases between. CDR1 is KGHSH and CDR2 is LQKENI in the germline V gene. The CDR3 consists of 13 residues. CDR3 bases: TGTGCCAGCTCAACCTCCTGGAACACTGAAGCTTTCTTT. Protein: CASSTSWNTEAFF.

The chain is built from TRBV9 and TRBJ2-1; 7 nucleotides agree with TRBD2. The V gene end was trimmed by 3 bases and the J gene end by 12 bases; junction bases not matched to a gene: 18. The CDR3 length is 16 residues. Germline CDR1 is SGDLS and CDR2 is YYNGEE. As DNA, the CDR3 is TGTGCCAGCAGCGCACAGACCCTAGCGGCGGCCGCCGGGCAGTTCTTC. Translated, it gives CASSAQTLAAAAGQFF.